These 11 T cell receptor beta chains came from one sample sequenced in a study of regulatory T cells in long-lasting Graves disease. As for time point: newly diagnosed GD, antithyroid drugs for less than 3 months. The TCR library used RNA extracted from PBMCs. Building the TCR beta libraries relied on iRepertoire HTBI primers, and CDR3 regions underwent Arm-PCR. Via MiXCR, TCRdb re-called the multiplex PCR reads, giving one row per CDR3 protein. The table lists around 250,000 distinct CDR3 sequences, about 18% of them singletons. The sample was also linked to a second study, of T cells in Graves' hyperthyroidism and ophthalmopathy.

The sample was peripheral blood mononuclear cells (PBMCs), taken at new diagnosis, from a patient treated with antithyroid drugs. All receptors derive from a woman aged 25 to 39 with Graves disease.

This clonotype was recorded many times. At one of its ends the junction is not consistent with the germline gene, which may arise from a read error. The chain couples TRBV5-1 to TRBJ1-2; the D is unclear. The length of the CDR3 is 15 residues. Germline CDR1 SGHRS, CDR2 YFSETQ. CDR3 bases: TGTGCCAGCAGCCCGGAGGTGTCAGCGTGGTATGGCTACACCTTC. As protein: CASSPEVSAWYGYTF.

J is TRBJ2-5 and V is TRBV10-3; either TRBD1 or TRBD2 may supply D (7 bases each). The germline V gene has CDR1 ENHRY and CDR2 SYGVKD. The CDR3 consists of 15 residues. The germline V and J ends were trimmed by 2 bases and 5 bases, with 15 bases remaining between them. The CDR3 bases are TGTGCCATCAGTGAGCAGGGGGGGTCGAAGGAGACCCAGTACTTC. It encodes CAISEQGGSKETQYF.

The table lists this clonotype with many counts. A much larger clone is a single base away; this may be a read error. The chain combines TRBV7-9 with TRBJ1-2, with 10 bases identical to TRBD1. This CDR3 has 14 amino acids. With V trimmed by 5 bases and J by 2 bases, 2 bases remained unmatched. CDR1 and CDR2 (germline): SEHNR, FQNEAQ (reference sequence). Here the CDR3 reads CASSKGQGNYGYTF. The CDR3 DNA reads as TGTGCCAGCAGCAAGGGACAGGGGAACTATGGCTACACCTTC.

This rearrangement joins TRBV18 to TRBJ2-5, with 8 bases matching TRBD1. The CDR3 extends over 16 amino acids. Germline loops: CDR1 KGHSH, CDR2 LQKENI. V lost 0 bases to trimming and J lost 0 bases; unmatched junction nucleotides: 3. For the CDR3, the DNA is TGTGCCAGCTCACCACCGACAGGGGTGTACCAAGAGACCCAGTACTTC. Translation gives CASSPPTGVYQETQYF. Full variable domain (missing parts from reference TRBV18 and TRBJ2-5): NAGVMQNPRHLVRRRGQEARLRCSPMKGHSHVYWYRQLPEEGLKFMVYLQKENIIDESGMPKERFSAEFPKEGPSILRIQQVVRGDSAAYFCASSPPTGVYQETQYFGPGTRLLVL.

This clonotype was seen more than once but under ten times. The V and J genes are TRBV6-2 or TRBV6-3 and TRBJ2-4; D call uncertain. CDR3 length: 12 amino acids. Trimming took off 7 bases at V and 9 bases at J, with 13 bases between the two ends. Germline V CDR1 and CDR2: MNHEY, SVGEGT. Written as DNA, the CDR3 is TGTGCCAGCACCGATGCAATTGCCATTCAGTACTTC. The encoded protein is CASTDAIAIQYF.

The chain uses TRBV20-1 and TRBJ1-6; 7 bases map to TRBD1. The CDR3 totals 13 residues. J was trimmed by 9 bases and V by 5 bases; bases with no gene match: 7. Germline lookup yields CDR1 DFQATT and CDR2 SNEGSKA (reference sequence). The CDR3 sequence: CSASGTAGSPLHF. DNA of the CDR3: TGCAGTGCTTCCGGGACAGCCGGTTCACCCCTCCACTTT.

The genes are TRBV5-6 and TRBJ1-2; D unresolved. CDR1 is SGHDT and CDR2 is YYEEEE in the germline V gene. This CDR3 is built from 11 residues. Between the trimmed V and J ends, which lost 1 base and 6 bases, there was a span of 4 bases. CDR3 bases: TGTGCCAGCAGCTTGTGGGATGGCTACACCTTC. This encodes CASSLWDGYTF. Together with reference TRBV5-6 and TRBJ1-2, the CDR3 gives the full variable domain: DAGVTQSPTHLIKTRGQQVTLRCSPKSGHDTVSWYQQALGQGPQFIFQYYEEEERQRGNFPDRFSGHQFPNYSSELNVNALLLGDSALYLCASSLWDGYTFGSGTRLTVV.

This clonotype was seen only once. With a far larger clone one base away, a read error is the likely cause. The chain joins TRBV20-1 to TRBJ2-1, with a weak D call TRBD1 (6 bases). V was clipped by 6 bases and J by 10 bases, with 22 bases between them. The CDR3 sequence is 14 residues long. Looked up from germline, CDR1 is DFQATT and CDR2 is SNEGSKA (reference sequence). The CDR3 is CSAKDRSPTYEQFF. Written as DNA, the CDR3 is TGCAGTGCAAAAGACAGGTCTCCTACCTACGAGCAGTTCTTC.

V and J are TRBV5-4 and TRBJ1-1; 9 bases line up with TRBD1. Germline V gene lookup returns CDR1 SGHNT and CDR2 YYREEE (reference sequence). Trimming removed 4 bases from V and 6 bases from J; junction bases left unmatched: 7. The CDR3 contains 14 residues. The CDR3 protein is CASSREGTGSEAFF. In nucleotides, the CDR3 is TGTGCCAGCAGCCGTGAGGGGACAGGGTCTGAAGCTTTCTTT.

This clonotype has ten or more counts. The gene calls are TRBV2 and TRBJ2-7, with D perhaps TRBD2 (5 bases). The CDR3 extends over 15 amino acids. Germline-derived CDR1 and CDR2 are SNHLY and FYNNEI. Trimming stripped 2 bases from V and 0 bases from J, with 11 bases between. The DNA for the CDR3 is TGTGCCAGCAGTGAACCGCGGACTCACTCCTACGAGCAGTACTTC. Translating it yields CASSEPRTHSYEQYF.

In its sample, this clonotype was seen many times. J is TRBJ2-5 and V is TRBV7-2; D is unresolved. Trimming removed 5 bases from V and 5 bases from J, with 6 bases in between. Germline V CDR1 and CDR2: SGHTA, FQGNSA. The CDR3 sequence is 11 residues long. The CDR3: CASSRWETQYF. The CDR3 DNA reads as TGTGCCAGCAGCCGCTGGGAGACCCAGTACTTC.